These T cell receptor beta chains were read from a single sample in a study of T cell responses to AZD1222 COVID-19 vaccine. Assay used: immunoSEQ multiplex PCR; TCRdb lists only in-frame clones, some missing. The data show about 110,000 clones, roughly 87% seen once. The input for sequencing was peripheral blood, taken on day 0 of AZD1222 vaccination. The receptors derive from an adult in good health. CDR3s include the opening cysteine and the closing phenylalanine or tryptophan. D genes are given only for firm matches. Only part of the rows carry a size: once, few, many, or a class if the clone is expanded.

TRBV11-2	TRBJ1-4	NA	NA	TGTGCCAGCAGCTTAGCCCGGGGGCAGCTCAATGAAAAACTGTTTTTT	CASSLARGQLNEKLFF
TRBV6-5	TRBJ2-1	NA	TRBD2	TGTGCCTCCTTAGGACTAGCGGGAGGGTCTGAGCAGTTCTTC	CASLGLAGGSEQFF
TRBV19	TRBJ1-2	few	NA	TGTGCCAGTAGTATACAGGGGTATGGCTACACCTTC	CASSIQGYGYTF
TRBV19	TRBJ2-1	NA	TRBD2	TGTGCCAGTAAGAGGCAAGCGGGAGACGGGACGGGACGGGAGCAGTTCTTC	CASKRQAGDGTGREQFF
TRBV6-5	TRBJ1-1	few	NA	TGTGCCAGCATTTTACATCAGGGAGTTAGGACTGAAGCTTTCTTT	CASILHQGVRTEAFF
TRBV7-9	TRBJ2-7	NA	NA	TGTGCCAGCAGCTACGGATCAATTTCCTACGAGCAGTACTTC	CASSYGSISYEQYF
TRBV11-2	TRBJ1-2	NA	TRBD1	TGTGCCAGCAGCCCTCGGGACAGGGATGGCTACACCTTC	CASSPRDRDGYTF
TRBV7-8	TRBJ1-6	NA	NA	TGTGCCAGCAGCTTAGAGAGGAGAGGGTCACCCCTCCACTTT	CASSLERRGSPLHF
TRBV6-5	TRBJ1-2	NA	NA	TGTGCCAGCAGGCTCGGGACACCCTTAAACTATGGCTACACCTTC	CASRLGTPLNYGYTF
TRBV7-9	TRBJ2-1	NA	TRBD1	TGTGCCAGCAGCCTAACCCCGGGACAGGGTTCAAATGAGCAGTTCTTC	CASSLTPGQGSNEQFF
TRBV11-1	TRBJ2-3	NA	TRBD2	TGTGCCAGCAGCCCACAGACTAGCTCAGATACGCAGTATTTT	CASSPQTSSDTQYF
TRBV7-2	TRBJ2-4	NA	TRBD2	TGTGCCAGCAGCTTAGTTCCAGCGGGACCGGCCAAAAACATTCAGTACTTC	CASSLVPAGPAKNIQYF
TRBV29-1	TRBJ2-7	NA	NA	TGCAGCGTTTTGGAGGGCTACGAGCAGTACTTC	CSVLEGYEQYF
TRBV24-1	TRBJ2-3	NA	NA	TGTGCCACCAGTGACCCCCGTTTCAACACAGATACGCAGTATTTT	CATSDPRFNTDTQYF
TRBV4-3	TRBJ1-2	few	TRBD1	TGCGCCAGCAGCCGAAATCACCCCGGGACAGGGGGCGATGGCTACACCTTC	CASSRNHPGTGGDGYTF
TRBV7-2	TRBJ1-2	few	TRBD1	TGTGCCAGCAGCTCCCGGGACAGGGTCCAGTCCTATGGCTACACCTTC	CASSSRDRVQSYGYTF
TRBV6-2/TRBV6-3	TRBJ2-7	NA	NA	TGTGCCAGCAGTTACAGTTTAGCAGGGACCGACTACGAGCAGTACTTC	CASSYSLAGTDYEQYF
TRBV2	TRBJ1-2	NA	NA	TGTGCCAGCAGTGAAGCGCTTATGGGAATAGGGGGCTACACCTTC	CASSEALMGIGGYTF
TRBV5-1	TRBJ2-3	few	NA	TGCGCCAGCAGCCCCCGTGGGCAGACATACACAGATACGCAGTATTTT	CASSPRGQTYTDTQYF
TRBV27	TRBJ2-1	NA	NA	TGTGCCAGCAGTTTCACGGCTAGGGGTTACAATGAGCAGTTCTTC	CASSFTARGYNEQFF
TRBV27	TRBJ1-2	NA	NA	TGTGCCAGCAGTTTATCGAGCACTAACTATGGCTACACCTTC	CASSLSSTNYGYTF
TRBV7-9	TRBJ2-7	NA	NA	TGTGCCAGCAGCTTAGTTCCCAGGACTTCCTACGAGCAGTACTTC	CASSLVPRTSYEQYF
TRBV11-3	TRBJ2-2	NA	TRBD1	TGTGCCAGCAGCACTCAGGGGGCAGGAGCCGGGGAGCTGTTTTTT	CASSTQGAGAGELFF
TRBV6-4	TRBJ1-4	NA	NA	TGTGCCAGCAGTGACTCGTCGACGTTGGTTGGGGGGGTAACTAATGAAAAACTGTTTTTT	CASSDSSTLVGGVTNEKLFF
TRBV4-1	TRBJ1-2	NA	NA	TGCGCCAGCAGCCAAGAAACACAGCTTAACTATGGCTACACCTTC	CASSQETQLNYGYTF
TRBV14	TRBJ2-5	NA	NA	TGTGCCAGCAGCGAGGGACTCACCGCCCGAGAGACCCAGTACTTC	CASSEGLTARETQYF
TRBV30	TRBJ2-1	NA	TRBD2	TGTGCCTGGAGCGAGATAGCGGGAGGGCCCTACAATGAGCAGTTCTTC	CAWSEIAGGPYNEQFF
TRBV7-6	TRBJ2-7	NA	TRBD2	TGTGCCAGCAGCCCGGGGGGGGGAGGCCTTTACGAGCAGTACTTC	CASSPGGGGLYEQYF
TRBV18	TRBJ2-3	NA	TRBD2	TGTGCCAGCTCACCACTTAGCGGGGGGGCCCCAGATACGCAGTATTTT	CASSPLSGGAPDTQYF
TRBV9	TRBJ2-1	NA	TRBD1	TGTGCCAGCAGCGAGGGGACAGGCTACAATGAGCAGTTCTTC	CASSEGTGYNEQFF
TRBV3-1/TRBV3-2	TRBJ1-1	NA	NA	TGTGCCAGCAGCCAAGACAGGGACGCGTGGAACACTGAAGCTTTCTTT	CASSQDRDAWNTEAFF
TRBV30	TRBJ2-5	once	TRBD1	TGTGCCTGGAGTATACGACAGGGTAAAAAGGAGACCCAGTACTTC	CAWSIRQGKKETQYF
TRBV9	TRBJ2-7	once	TRBD1	TGTGCCAGCAGCGCAGGAACAGGGGGCGGCTACGAGCAGTACTTC	CASSAGTGGGYEQYF
TRBV30	TRBJ1-2	NA	NA	TGTGCCTGGAGTGTAACAGACTATGGCTACACCTTC	CAWSVTDYGYTF
TRBV3-1/TRBV3-2	TRBJ2-7	NA	TRBD1	TGTGCCAGCAGCCCGCCTAGGGGACAGGGGTCTCCCGGGACCTACGAGCAGTACTTC	CASSPPRGQGSPGTYEQYF
TRBV19	TRBJ2-1	NA	TRBD2	TGTGCCAGTGAGGAGCGGGGGGGCATATATGAGCAGTTCTTC	CASEERGGIYEQFF
TRBV29-1	TRBJ1-2	NA	NA	TGCAGCGTTGAGGATCGGATATCTAACTATGGCTACACCTTC	CSVEDRISNYGYTF
TRBV15	TRBJ1-2	NA	TRBD1	TGTGCCACCAGCAATTTACAGGGGATCGGTGGCTACACCTTC	CATSNLQGIGGYTF
TRBV5-6	TRBJ2-7	once	TRBD1	TGTGCCAGCAGCTCCGGGACAGGTTACTCCTACGAGCAGTACTTC	CASSSGTGYSYEQYF
TRBV30	TRBJ2-3	NA	NA	TGTGCTCATAGGATCCCTAGCACAGATACGCAGTATTTT	CAHRIPSTDTQYF
TRBV6-4	TRBJ2-2	NA	NA	TGTGCCAGCAGTGAATCCGCGGGGCCGAACACCGGGGAGCTGTTTTTT	CASSESAGPNTGELFF
TRBV5-4	TRBJ2-1	once	TRBD2	TGTGCCAGCAGCTCCAAGCGGGAGAGGAATAATGAGCAGTTCTTC	CASSSKRERNNEQFF
TRBV11-3	TRBJ2-1	NA	TRBD2	TGTGCCAGCAGCGGCCCCGGAGCGGGAGGATACAATGAGCAGTTCTTC	CASSGPGAGGYNEQFF
TRBV19	TRBJ2-5	NA	TRBD2	TGTGCCAGTAGGGGGGGAGGGGCCGAGACCCAGTACTTC	CASRGGGAETQYF
TRBV5-1	TRBJ1-2	NA	NA	TGCGCCAGCAGCTTGGGATATCAGGGCTACACCTTC	CASSLGYQGYTF
TRBV11-2	TRBJ2-7	NA	TRBD1	TGTGCCACCAGGCCTGAGACAGGGGGATCCTACGAGCAGTACTTC	CATRPETGGSYEQYF
TRBV5-1	TRBJ1-5	once	NA	TGCGCCAGCAGCTTGGCGGGTGCCGGCAATCAGCCCCAGCATTTT	CASSLAGAGNQPQHF
TRBV15	TRBJ2-7	NA	TRBD1	TGTGCCACCAGCAGAATTCCGGGACAGAGCTCCTACGAGCAGTACTTC	CATSRIPGQSSYEQYF
TRBV9	TRBJ1-2	NA	NA	TGTGCCAGCAGCGTGACAGGCGTAGGTGGCTACACCTTC	CASSVTGVGGYTF
TRBV2	TRBJ1-2	NA	TRBD1	TGTGCCAGCAGTGATGGGCAGGGGGCGCCTAACTATGGCTACACCTTC	CASSDGQGAPNYGYTF
TRBV6-5	TRBJ1-2	NA	NA	TGTGCCAGCAGTTGGGACATCGCTTCCTATGGCTACACCTTC	CASSWDIASYGYTF
TRBV7-2	TRBJ1-2	NA	NA	TGTGCCAGCAGCCGGGTCAGGGATTCAGATGGCTACACCTTC	CASSRVRDSDGYTF
TRBV5-5	TRBJ2-1	NA	TRBD2	TGTGCCAGCAGTTCTGCGGGGGAGGGTGAGCAGTTCTTC	CASSSAGEGEQFF
TRBV5-1	TRBJ1-3	NA	NA	TGCGCCAGCGGAGTAGAGTCCGGCTCTGGAAACACCATATATTTT	CASGVESGSGNTIYF
TRBV9	TRBJ2-2	NA	TRBD2	TGTGCCAGCAGCGTAGCTCAGCGGGGGGGCGGCACCGGGGAGCTGTTTTTT	CASSVAQRGGGTGELFF
TRBV10-2	TRBJ2-7	NA	TRBD2	TGCGCCAGCAGTGCTGGGGGGACTAGCGGCTACGAGCAGTACTTC	CASSAGGTSGYEQYF
TRBV7-6	TRBJ1-4	NA	NA	TGTGCCAGCAGCTTCCATTACCCCCTCGGGACTGAAAAACTGTTTTTT	CASSFHYPLGTEKLFF